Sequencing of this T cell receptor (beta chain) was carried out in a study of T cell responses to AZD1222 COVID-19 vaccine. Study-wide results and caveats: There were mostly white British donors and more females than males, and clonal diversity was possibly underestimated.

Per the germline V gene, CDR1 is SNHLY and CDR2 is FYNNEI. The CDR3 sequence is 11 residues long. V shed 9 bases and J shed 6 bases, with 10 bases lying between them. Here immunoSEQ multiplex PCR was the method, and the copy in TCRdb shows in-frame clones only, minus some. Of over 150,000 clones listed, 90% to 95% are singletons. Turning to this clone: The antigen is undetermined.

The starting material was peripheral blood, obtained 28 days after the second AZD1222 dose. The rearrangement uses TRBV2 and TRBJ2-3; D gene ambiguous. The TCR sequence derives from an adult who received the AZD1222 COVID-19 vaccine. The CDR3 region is CARESGDTQYF. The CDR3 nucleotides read TGTGCCAGAGAATCCGGGGATACGCAGTATTTT.